The 29 T cell receptor beta chains presented below share a single source sample, sequenced in a study of T-cell reconstitution after alpha-beta-depleted transplantation in children. TCRbeta library construction was performed incorporating unique molecular identifiers. TCRdb reprocessed the PCR reads via MiXCR and lists one record per CDR3 protein. The sample includes about 200,000 distinct CDR3 sequences, roughly 15% of them seen just once. The source material was PBMCs from the stem cell graft donor, sampled from the stem cell graft. These receptors came from a human donor who donated a stem cell graft to a child with acute lymphoblastic leukemia.

The chain uses TRBV20-1 and TRBJ1-1; weak D call: TRBD1 (5 bases). Trimming left V 3 bases short and J 2 bases short, with 13 bases between. This CDR3 is built from 14 residues. Germline V gene sequence: CDR1 DFQATT, CDR2 SNEGSKA (reference sequence). This CDR3 is CSARPGTENTEAFF. The CDR3 DNA sequence: TGCAGTGCTAGGCCCGGGACCGAAAACACTGAAGCTTTCTTT.

This clonotype was seen at least ten times. This chain uses TRBV19 with TRBJ1-1; weak D call: TRBD1 (5 bases). Germline V gene lookup returns CDR1 LNHDA and CDR2 SQIVND (reference sequence). The CDR3 runs 14 residues. Trimming left V 4 bases short and J 5 bases short, with 14 bases between. CDR3 coding DNA: TGTGCCAGTAGTACTTTAGACCGGGGGACTGAAGCTTTCTTT. As protein: CASSTLDRGTEAFF.

The chain has TRBV20-1 and TRBJ2-5; D not resolved. The CDR3 runs 12 residues. Germline values: CDR1 DFQATT, CDR2 SNEGSKA (reference sequence). Trimming shortened V by 3 bases and J by 6 bases, and 11 bases separated the two germline ends. The CDR3 is CSASRERQTQYF. The CDR3 nucleotides read TGCAGTGCTAGTAGAGAGAGGCAGACCCAGTACTTC.

This clonotype showed up many times. The CDR3 nucleotides are TGTCCCCTCCGTGCACAGGGGTCCTACGAGCAGTACTTC. Translation gives CPLRAQGSYEQYF. The chain uses TRBV28 and TRBJ2-7; 7 bases are shared with TRBD1. CDR1 and CDR2 from the germline V gene are MDHEN and SYDVKM. This CDR3 spans 13 amino acids. The variable domain in full, with the rest retrieved from reference TRBV28 and TRBJ2-7, is DVKVTQSSRYLVKRTGEKVFLECVQDMDHENMFWYRQDPGLGLRLIYFSYDVKMKEKGDIPEGYSVSREKKERFSLILESASTNQTSMYLCPLRAQGSYEQYFGPGTRLTVT.

In the case of this clonotype: Just one base apart from a much larger clone, this may be a read error. V usage is TRBV20-1 and J usage is TRBJ2-7; either TRBD1 or TRBD2 may fit D (5 bases each). The CDR3 loop spans 14 amino acids. Trimming cost V 5 bases and J 6 bases, with 20 bases left between them. Germline values: CDR1 DFQATT, CDR2 SNEGSKA (reference sequence). The DNA of the CDR3 is TGCAGTGCTTGGGGGAACAACCGGGATGCCGAGCAGTACTTC. Its translation is CSAWGNNRDAEQYF.

This sequence joins TRBV29-1 and TRBJ2-3; perhaps TRBD2 as D (5 bases). V lost 7 bases, J lost 4 bases, and 15 bases lay in between. The germline V gene encodes CDR1 SQVTM and CDR2 ANQGSEA. CDR3 length: 13 amino acids. The CDR3 spells CSGAAGPADTQYF. Written as DNA, the CDR3 is TGCAGCGGGGCGGCGGGCCCCGCAGATACGCAGTATTTT.

The sample holds many counts of this clonotype. The chain employs TRBV7-8 and TRBJ2-5; no definite D call. V gave up 1 base and J gave up 3 bases, with 12 bases separating them. CDR1 SGHVS and CDR2 FQNEAQ come from the germline V gene. This CDR3 is built from 15 residues. The CDR3 here is CASSLVGGKKETQYF. Here the CDR3 DNA reads TGTGCCAGCAGCTTAGTGGGCGGTAAAAAAGAGACCCAGTACTTC.

This clonotype was counted many times. The rearrangement joins TRBV5-1 to TRBJ1-1; D might be TRBD1 (5 bases). CDR1 is SGHRS, CDR2 YFSETQ, per germline. Trimming removed 5 bases at V and 1 base at J, with 18 bases between. The CDR3 length is 16 residues. The CDR3 nucleotides read TGCGCCAGCAGTTCCCTGGGGACGGACACGAACACTGAAGCTTTCTTT. This translates into CASSSLGTDTNTEAFF.

This clonotype was counted between two and nine times. This chain connects TRBV11-3 to TRBJ2-1; D possibly uses TRBD1 or TRBD2 (5 bases each). Trimming removed 5 bases from V and 4 bases from J, with 18 bases in between. Germline CDR1 is SGHNT and CDR2 is YENEEA. The CDR3 extends over 16 amino acids. CDR3 sequence reads: CASSRAPGRRYNEQFF. As DNA, the CDR3 is TGTGCCAGCAGCCGAGCCCCGGGACGGCGATACAATGAGCAGTTCTTC.

The chain carries TRBV6-1 and TRBJ2-6; D not resolved. Trimming removed 3 bases from V and 2 bases from J, with 5 bases in between. CDR1 is MNHNS, CDR2 SASEGT, per germline. The CDR3 has 14 amino acids. The DNA for the CDR3 is TGTGCCAGCAGTGACAGGACTGGGGCCAACGTCCTGACTTTC. Residues: CASSDRTGANVLTF.

This clonotype was picked up many times. This chain connects TRBV6-2 or TRBV6-3 to TRBJ2-5; weak D call: TRBD2 (5 bases). Germline V CDR1 and CDR2: MNHEY, SVGEGT. The CDR3 is 15 amino acids. V was trimmed by 6 bases and J by 5 bases, leaving 19 bases between them. CDR3 nucleotide sequence: TGTGCCAGCAGCCTTCCGGACTTCGTCGGGGAGACCCAGTACTTC. As protein: CASSLPDFVGETQYF.

This clonotype appeared many times. The chain combines TRBV29-1 with TRBJ1-5, with 9 bases aligning to TRBD1. The CDR3 loop spans 13 amino acids. Germline assignment: CDR1 SQVTM and CDR2 ANQGSEA. The trim removed 4 bases at V and 7 bases at J, leaving 5 bases unmatched. CDR3 sequence: CSVAQDRGQPQHF. The CDR3, as DNA: TGCAGCGTTGCCCAGGACAGGGGCCAGCCCCAGCATTTT. The complete variable domain, with remaining parts taken from reference TRBV29-1 and TRBJ1-5, reads SAVISQKPSRDICQRGTSLTIQCQVDSQVTMMFWYRQQPGQSLTLIATANQGSEATYESGFVIDKFPISRPNLTFSTLTVSNMSPEDSSIYLCSVAQDRGQPQHFGDGTRLSIL.

This clonotype appeared many times. This chain joins TRBV12-3 or TRBV12-4 and TRBJ1-1; 9 bases agree with TRBD1. The V gene end was trimmed by 6 bases and the J gene end by 5 bases; junction bases not matched to a gene: 1. The CDR3 extends over 12 amino acids. The CDR3 protein is CASRDRGTEAFF. The CDR3 region has the DNA TGTGCCAGCAGAGACAGGGGGACTGAAGCTTTCTTT.

This clonotype was seen repeatedly, ten times or more. V usage is TRBV11-1 and J usage is TRBJ2-7; maybe TRBD1 (6 bases). The germline V gene has CDR1 SGHAT and CDR2 FQDESV (reference sequence). Trimming removed 8 bases at V and 6 bases at J, with 14 bases between. CDR3 length equals 12 residues. The CDR3 nucleotides read TGTGCCAGCGGGAAGACAGGTGCCGAGCAGTACTTC. It specifies CASGKTGAEQYF.

The chain has TRBV12-3 or TRBV12-4 and TRBJ2-1; 7 nucleotides agree with TRBD2. The CDR3 sequence is 13 residues long. Trimming took 5 bases from V and 5 from J; bases not matched to a gene: 3. In DNA, the CDR3 is TGTGCCAGCAGTAGGACTAGACACAATGAGCAGTTCTTC. Residues: CASSRTRHNEQFF.

In this sample, this clonotype turned up many times. V usage is TRBV20-1 and J usage is TRBJ2-7; TRBD2 aligns across 13 bases. J gave up 1 base and V 3 bases, and 0 bases lay outside the gene matches. This CDR3 is built from 14 residues. Germline V CDR1 and CDR2: DFQATT, SNEGSKA (reference sequence). Here the CDR3 reads CSARTSGGSYEQYF. CDR3 in DNA: TGCAGTGCTAGGACTAGCGGGGGGTCCTACGAGCAGTACTTC.

This clonotype was counted ten times or more. The V and J genes are TRBV20-1 and TRBJ2-1; 10 positions match TRBD2. The CDR3 has 16 residues. Looked up from germline, CDR1 is DFQATT and CDR2 is SNEGSKA (reference sequence). J lost 0 bases, V lost 7 bases, and 9 bases had no gene match. CDR3 nucleotide sequence: TGCAGTGTCGGGAGGGCTAGCGGGGGCTCCTACAATGAGCAGTTCTTC. Translation gives CSVGRASGGSYNEQFF.

The CDR3 loop reads CASSLDSSGYTF. The CDR3 nucleotides read TGTGCCAGCAGCCTGGACAGCTCTGGCTACACCTTC. The chain employs TRBV7-9 and TRBJ1-2, with D perhaps matching TRBD1 (6 bases). The CDR3 runs 12 residues. The V end lost 5 bases, the J end lost 7 bases, and 11 bases lay between the germline ends. Germline values: CDR1 SEHNR, CDR2 FQNEAQ (reference sequence).

This clonotype has just one count. A much larger clone sits a single nucleotide away, making a read error possible. V is TRBV11-3 and J is TRBJ2-5; a weak D match, TRBD1 (5 bases). The CDR3 is 16 residues long. V was shortened by 4 bases and J by 4 bases, with 19 bases between the two germline ends. CDR1 and CDR2 (germline): SGHNT, YENEEA. This CDR3 is CASSSGFLKGLETQYF. The CDR3 DNA sequence: TGTGCCAGCAGCTCAGGGTTTTTGAAGGGTCTAGAGACCCAGTACTTC.

This clonotype has a count of ten or more. The CDR3: CASSLLGGGHNEQFF. CDR3 nucleotides: TGCGCCAGCAGCTTGTTGGGCGGGGGCCACAATGAGCAGTTCTTC. The chain has TRBV5-1 and TRBJ2-1; a weak D match, TRBD2 (7 bases). Germline CDR1 SGHRS, CDR2 YFSETQ. V was clipped by 1 base and J by 5 bases, with 13 bases between them. The CDR3 is 15 residues long.

This clonotype was seen many times. The genes are TRBV3-1 and TRBJ2-5; no definite D call. The CDR3 has 14 residues. Germline V gene sequence: CDR1 LGHDT, CDR2 YNNKEL (reference sequence). V lost 4 bases and J 1 base, leaving 10 bases between the germline ends. CDR3 amino acids: CASSLRTVQETQYF. The CDR3, as DNA: TGTGCCAGCAGCCTCCGGACGGTCCAAGAGACCCAGTACTTC.

This clonotype was recorded many times. The CDR3 sequence: CASSLALGRRYEQYF. Here the CDR3 DNA reads TGTGCCAGCAGCCTAGCCTTGGGCCGTCGATACGAGCAGTACTTC. The rearrangement joins TRBV11-2 to TRBJ2-7; D is perhaps TRBD2 (5 bases). Trimming took off 5 bases at V and 4 bases at J, with 18 bases between the two ends. The germline V gene encodes CDR1 SGHAT and CDR2 FQNNGV. The CDR3 is made up of 15 amino acids.

This clonotype was counted many times. The CDR3 coding sequence is TGCAGTGCCACAGCGGGGAGGGGGCCTACTGAAGCTTTCTTT. Its protein product is CSATAGRGPTEAFF. The chain joins TRBV20-1 to TRBJ1-1, with TRBD1 identical over 7 bases. The CDR3 is 14 amino acids. Germline values: CDR1 DFQATT, CDR2 SNEGSKA (reference sequence). J gave up 5 bases and V 6 bases, and 12 bases lay outside the gene matches.

In its sample, this clonotype was seen many times. The gene calls are TRBV7-2 and TRBJ2-3; perhaps TRBD1 as D (5 bases). Germline CDR1 SGHTA, CDR2 FQGNSA. The ends were cut back, 5 bases at V and 7 bases at J, with 13 bases in the middle. The CDR3 is 13 amino acids. CDR3 residues: CASSHPKGNTQYF. DNA of the CDR3: TGTGCCAGCAGCCACCCCAAGGGGAATACGCAGTATTTT.

This clonotype was counted many times. The chain links TRBV4-1 to TRBJ1-2, with D unclear. V gave up 0 bases and J gave up 2 bases, with 7 bases separating them. Germline CDR1 and CDR2: MGHRA and YSYEKL. The CDR3 has 14 amino acids. As DNA, the CDR3 is TGCGCCAGCAGCCAAGATATCGCAAACTATGGCTACACCTTC. Protein product: CASSQDIANYGYTF.

The J gene is TRBJ2-7, the V gene TRBV6-5, with a tentative D call TRBD2 (6 bases). V shed 5 bases and J shed 2 bases, with 16 bases lying between them. The germline CDR1 and CDR2 sequences are MNHEY and SVGAGI. The CDR3 spans 15 residues. Here the CDR3 reads CASSTLREAAYEQYF. The CDR3 nucleotides are TGTGCCAGCAGTACCCTCAGGGAGGCCGCCTACGAGCAGTACTTC.

This clonotype has at least ten counts. This chain connects TRBV28 to TRBJ2-3; TRBD2 matches 9 bases. Per germline, CDR1 MDHEN and CDR2 SYDVKM. Losses at the gene ends were 2 bases for V and 5 bases for J; bases not matched to a gene: 5. The CDR3 totals 15 residues. The CDR3 bases are TGTGCCAGCAGTTTAGCGGGAGGGGCGAAAGATACGCAGTATTTT. Translated, it gives CASSLAGGAKDTQYF. Full variable domain (rest looked up from reference TRBV28 and TRBJ2-3): DVKVTQSSRYLVKRTGEKVFLECVQDMDHENMFWYRQDPGLGLRLIYFSYDVKMKEKGDIPEGYSVSREKKERFSLILESASTNQTSMYLCASSLAGGAKDTQYFGPGTRLTVL.

Worth noting for this clonotype: This may be a read error: a much more frequent sequence differs by one nucleotide. The gene calls are TRBV20-1 and TRBJ2-4; D is uncertain. The CDR3 has 14 residues. Germline lookup yields CDR1 DFQATT and CDR2 SNEGSKA (reference sequence). The CDR3 DNA is TGCAGTGCTAGTTCCCCCCTTTTCAAAAACAGTCAGTACTTC. Translated: CSASSPLFKNSQYF.

J is TRBJ2-1 and V is TRBV5-1; D might be TRBD2 (7 bases). Per germline, CDR1 SGHRS and CDR2 YFSETQ. With 6 bases removed from V and 12 bases from J, the gap between germline ends came to 28 bases. The CDR3 sequence is 16 residues long. The CDR3: CASTTGGAARDFMQFF. As DNA, the CDR3 is TGCGCCAGCACCACTGGGGGGGCAGCCCGGGATTTTATGCAGTTCTTC. The variable domain in full, with the rest retrieved from reference TRBV5-1 and TRBJ2-1, is KAGVTQTPRYLIKTRGQQVTLSCSPISGHRSVSWYQQTPGQGLQFLFEYFSETQRNKGNFPGRFSGRQFSNSRSEMNVSTLELGDSALYLCASTTGGAARDFMQFFGPGTRLTVL.